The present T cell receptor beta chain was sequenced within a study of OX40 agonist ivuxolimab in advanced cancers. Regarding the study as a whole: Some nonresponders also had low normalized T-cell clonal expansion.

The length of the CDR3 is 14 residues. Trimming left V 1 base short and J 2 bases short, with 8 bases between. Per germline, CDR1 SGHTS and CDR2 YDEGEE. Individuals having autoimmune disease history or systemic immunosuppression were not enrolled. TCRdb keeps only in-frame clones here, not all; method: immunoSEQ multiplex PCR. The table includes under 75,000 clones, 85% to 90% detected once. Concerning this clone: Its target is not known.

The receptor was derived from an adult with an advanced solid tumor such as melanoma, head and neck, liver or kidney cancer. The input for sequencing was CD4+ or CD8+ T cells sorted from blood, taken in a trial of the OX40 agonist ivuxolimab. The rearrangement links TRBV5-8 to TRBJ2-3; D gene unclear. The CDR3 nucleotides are TGTGCCAGCAGCTTGAATGGATTCACAGATACGCAGTATTTT. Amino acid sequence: CASSLNGFTDTQYF.